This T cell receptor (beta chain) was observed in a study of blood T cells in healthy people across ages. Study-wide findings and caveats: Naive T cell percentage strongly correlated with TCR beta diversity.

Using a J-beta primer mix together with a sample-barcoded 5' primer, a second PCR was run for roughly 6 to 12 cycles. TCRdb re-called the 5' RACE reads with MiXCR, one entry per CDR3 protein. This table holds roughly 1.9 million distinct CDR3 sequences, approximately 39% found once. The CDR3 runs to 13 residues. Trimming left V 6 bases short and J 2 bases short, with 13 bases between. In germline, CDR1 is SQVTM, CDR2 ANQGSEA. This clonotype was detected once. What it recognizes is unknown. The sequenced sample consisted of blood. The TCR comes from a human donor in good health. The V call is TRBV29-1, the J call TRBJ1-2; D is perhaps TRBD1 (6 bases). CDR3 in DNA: TGCAGCGTCCAACGAACAGGGAACTATGGCTACACCTTC. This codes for CSVQRTGNYGYTF.